What follows are 9 T cell receptor beta chains derived from one specimen sequenced in a study of pediatric ulcerative colitis. The rectum was sampled with one to two pinch biopsies at colonoscopy. Libraries were prepared by immunoSEQ multiplex PCR; TCRdb keeps only in-frame clonotypes and omits some of them. The sample includes tens of thousands of clones, around 81% of them seen just once. The sample taken for sequencing was gut tissue. The receptors derive from a girl aged 5 to 17 with moderate ulcerative colitis.

The rearrangement uses TRBV7-2 and TRBJ1-2; TRBD1 is a possible D gene (5 bases). Germline V lookup: CDR1 SGHTA, CDR2 FQGNSA. V was clipped by 1 base and J by 5 bases, with 17 bases between them. CDR3 length: 16 amino acids. CDR3 residues: CASSLVATGWIYGYTF. The CDR3 nucleotides are TGTGCCAGCAGCTTAGTTGCAACAGGCTGGATATATGGCTACACCTTC.

The rearrangement uses TRBV28 and TRBJ1-3; D not certain. Looked up from germline, CDR1 is MDHEN and CDR2 is SYDVKM. Trimming left V 5 bases short and J 2 bases short, with 10 bases between. CDR3 length: 14 amino acids. The CDR3 DNA reads as TGTGCCAGCAGTCTCCAAAGCCCTGGAAACACCATATATTTT. This encodes CASSLQSPGNTIYF.

V and J are TRBV11-2 and TRBJ2-7; TRBD2 agrees at 10 bases. Per germline, CDR1 SGHAT and CDR2 FQNNGV. Trimming took 4 bases from V and 4 from J; bases not matched to a gene: 10. The CDR3 is 16 residues long. CDR3 in DNA: TGTGCCAGCAGCTGGACGACTAGCGGGTCTAGGTACGAGCAGTACTTC. Translating gives CASSWTTSGSRYEQYF.

This chain uses TRBV2 with TRBJ1-1; D gene ambiguous. The CDR3 runs to 13 residues. CDR1 and CDR2 from the germline V gene are SNHLY and FYNNEI. Trimming took off 4 bases at V and 0 bases at J, with 6 bases between the two ends. The CDR3 coding sequence is TGTGCCAGCAGTGGGGAGCTGAACACTGAAGCTTTCTTT. Its translation is CASSGELNTEAFF.

This clone was found once. The genes are TRBV16 and TRBJ1-2, with D unclear. This CDR3 spans 13 amino acids. Deletions cut 4 bases from V and 4 bases from J, with 10 bases between. Germline V gives CDR1 KGHSY, CDR2 FQNENV. The CDR3 spells CASSPGPTYGYTF. CDR3 coding DNA: TGTGCCAGCAGCCCAGGACCCACCTATGGCTACACCTTC. The whole variable domain, remainder taken from reference TRBV16 and TRBJ1-2, is GEEVAQTPKHLVRGEGQKAKLYCAPIKGHSYVFWYQQVLKNEFKFLISFQNENVFDETGMPKERFSAKCLPNSPCSLEIQATKLEDSAVYFCASSPGPTYGYTFGSGTRLTVV.

The gene calls are TRBV7-3 and TRBJ2-5, with 8 bases matching TRBD1. CDR1 is SGHTA, CDR2 FQGTGA, per germline. The J segment lost 2 bases and the V segment lost 5 bases, leaving 7 bases of the junction unmatched. This CDR3 has 15 amino acids. Here the CDR3 DNA reads TGTGCCAGCAGCCTGGGGACAGGATGGCAAGAGACCCAGTACTTC. Residues: CASSLGTGWQETQYF.

The chain couples TRBV15 to TRBJ2-2; a possible D gene is TRBD2 (6 bases). This CDR3 contains 18 residues. Trimming shortened V by 0 bases and J by 1 base, and 15 bases separated the two germline ends. Germline lookup yields CDR1 LNHNV and CDR2 YYDKDF (reference sequence). The CDR3 sequence is CATSRDAERALNTGELFF. For the CDR3, the DNA is TGTGCCACCAGCAGAGATGCGGAGCGGGCATTGAACACCGGGGAGCTGTTTTTT.

A few counts support this clone. The gene calls are TRBV11-3 and TRBJ1-3; 8 nucleotides align to TRBD1. Per germline, CDR1 SGHNT and CDR2 YENEEA. The CDR3 sequence is 18 residues long. J gave up 3 bases and V 4 bases, and 14 bases lay outside the gene matches. This chain's CDR3 is CASSSRQGQSIRGNTIYF. The DNA for the CDR3 is TGTGCCAGCAGCTCCAGACAGGGGCAAAGTATACGTGGAAACACCATATATTTT.

The rearrangement links TRBV11-3 to TRBJ2-5, with 9 bases matching TRBD2. CDR1 and CDR2 from the germline V gene are SGHNT and YENEEA. This CDR3 spans 20 amino acids. Trimming cost V 0 bases and J 1 base; bases outside gene matches: 15. CDR3 protein: CASSLEGAVSGGRGQETQYF. In DNA form, the CDR3 reads TGTGCCAGCAGCTTAGAGGGGGCCGTTAGCGGGGGCCGAGGCCAAGAGACCCAGTACTTC.